This TCR beta chain is drawn from a study of shared clonotypes between healthy human individuals (dated by TCRdb to about 2020). Looking at the study overall: The cohort included a few men and a couple of women between 18 and 49 years of age. For each donor, CD4 naive and CD4 memory were each given three plates, CD8 naive was given two plates, and CD8 memory was given one plate. To estimate repertoire size and how much clonotypes are shared between individuals, the study performed deep sequencing of blood TCR repertoires from about five healthy adults. Different laboratories and diverse techniques were used to prepare libraries and sequence TCR repertoires, to increase sequencing depth and limit assay-specific biases. Between about 0.8 and 9 billion PBMCs per donor were obtained by leukapheresis.

For the CD8 naive samples, CD45RO-negative cells were positively selected for CCR7, yielding a CD45RA+CCR7+ population from which TemRA cells were excluded. The donors were healthy, HIV-negative adults with no recently reported acute infections or vaccinations. Only Caucasian adults living in Nashville, Tennessee, USA were represented among the donors. After blood collection by leukapheresis, PBMCs were isolated using Ficoll-Histopaque density gradient centrifugation and then cryopreserved in the vapor phase of liquid nitrogen. Purity and quantity of every magnetically sorted T cell population were checked by analytical flow cytometry. Each sorted fraction had its genomic DNA isolated and then quantified by UV absorbance on a Nanodrop 2000c. A note on this clone: No antigen is known for it. No base qualities exist here, and no much larger clone lies one base off it.

Overall results and qualifications from the work: Sharing across a few donors was observed for about 4.8% of naive CD4, over 3% of naive CD8, over 2% of memory CD4, and about 0.39% of memory CD8 clonotypes. Pairwise subsampling led to the expectation that sequencing depth would affect the degree of clonotype sharing among donors. Sampling was limited to blood, and TCR repertoires in tissue likely differ from TCR repertoires in blood. The small number of donors limited the genetic and exposure-history diversity represented. Compared with non-shared clonotypes, clonotypes shared by all four sorted-subset donors had higher generation probabilities. Larger estimated clonotype richness was generally found for naive subsets than for memory subsets. Incomplete sequencing was indicated by rarefaction of sorted-subset datasets, despite the large sequencing depth.

The CDR3 starts with the cysteine, ends with the phenylalanine, and has 13 residues. Of the read, only the CDR3 DNA is kept; its 39 bases are in frame from base 1. Sequences MNHEY (CDR1) and SVGAGI (CDR2) are obtained from the germline V gene. V sheds 0 bases and J sheds 8 bases, leaving 10 bases between their ends. Using the deep immunoSEQ assay, TCR CDR3 regions were amplified from genomic DNA by multiplex PCR. For each cell subset, the extracted genomic DNA was distributed evenly across all wells of several immunoSEQ 96-well plates, and each plate served as one replicate. Each replicate PCR for sorted subsets received around 210 ng genomic DNA, equal to about 30,000 T cell genomes. The purified libraries were quantified using a Qubit 3.0 fluorometer, sized with a Bioanalyzer 2100, and then quantified again using the KAPA Library Quantification kit. A separate single-read 150-cycle Illumina NextSeq 550 flow cell was used to sequence each immunoSEQ 96-well plate. On the authors' methods: Because the immunoSEQ output included only junctional sequences and no quality scores, the filtering could not be the same as the filtering used for full-length reads. Sequences were annotated with PyIR, a Python wrapper for IgBLAST v1.9, and V/J genes and CDR3 were assigned using IMGT germline references. Any read was removed if the V/J assignment was weak (E-value above 1e-6), the CDR3 was missing, or the read contained stop codons, out-of-frame junctions, or ambiguous translated residues. V3J clonotypes were defined as sequences sharing the same inferred V gene, J gene, and CDR3 amino acid sequence. Percentage overlap between repertoires was calculated by dividing the number of shared unique clonotypes by the size of the smaller repertoire. Repertoire richness was assessed with RTK rarefaction, the Chao1 estimator, and Recon v2.1 estimates of unobserved clonotypes. Generation probabilities for all TCRbeta clonotypes obtained by the gDNA method from a handful of donors were computed using OLGA. TCRdb carries this immuneACCESS record with in-frame sequences only. Its versions omit some clonotypes, under half of them owing to an unresolved V gene in the studies checked, with the rest unexplained. V and J calls and clone size are as listed in that table; D and trimming were resolved from the DNA. This sample gives about 2 million clones in total; roughly 94% of them show up just once. In total, the top ten clones hold roughly 1.1% of the sample.

The TCR was taken from a man aged 18-30 years in good health. The chain links TRBV6-5 with TRBJ1-2, with an unclear D gene assignment. Sequencing was carried out using naive CD8+ T cells sorted from blood. The cell subset or site label of this sample denotes: CD45RA+CCR7+. The nucleotide sequence is TGTGCCAGCAGTTACTCGAATCCGGGAGGCTACACCTTC. Translated, it gives CASSYSNPGGYTF.